This T cell receptor (beta chain) emerged from a study of regulatory T cells in long-lasting Graves disease. Sequencing libraries for TCR beta were prepared with iRepertoire HTBI primers and Arm-PCR of CDR3 regions. TCRdb reprocessed the multiplex PCR reads with MiXCR, giving one entry per CDR3 protein. The sample contains about 540,000 distinct CDR3 sequences, roughly 12% of which appear only once. Worth noting for this clonotype: The antigen is unknown.

Study-wide results and caveats: Investigators studied peripheral blood only, not thyroid tissue.

Time point noted: newly diagnosed GD, antithyroid drugs for less than 3 months. TCR sequences were obtained from RNA taken from PBMCs. The sample was also linked to a second study, of T cells in Graves' hyperthyroidism and ophthalmopathy.

The source was peripheral blood mononuclear cells (PBMCs), collected at new diagnosis, from a patient treated with antithyroid drugs. This receptor was taken from a man aged 30-40 years with Graves disease.

The CDR3 is CASSPGTGDIYGQELFF. The DNA for the CDR3 is TGTGCCAGCTCACCGGGGACAGGCGATATTTATGGGCAGGAGCTGTTTTTT. The chain couples TRBV18 to TRBJ2-2; 8 nucleotides line up with TRBD1. Germline V gives CDR1 KGHSH, CDR2 LQKENI. The CDR3 spans 17 residues. V dropped 3 bases and J dropped 10; count of bases not matched to a gene: 16. Using reference TRBV18 and TRBJ2-2 for the parts outside the CDR3, the full variable domain is NAGVMQNPRHLVRRRGQEARLRCSPMKGHSHVYWYRQLPEEGLKFMVYLQKENIIDESGMPKERFSAEFPKEGPSILRIQQVVRGDSAAYFCASSPGTGDIYGQELFFGEGSRLTVL.